The source of this T cell receptor beta chain is a study of tumor-infiltrating lymphocytes in glioblastoma multiforme. TCR beta libraries were built from RNA through three nested multiplex PCR rounds using modified ARM-PCR. Unique molecular identifiers were not described for the libraries. TCRdb re-called the multiplex PCR reads with MiXCR, one entry per CDR3 protein. The sample has some 8,000 distinct CDR3 sequences, about four fifths seen once. Turning to this clonotype: At one end the junction does not follow the germline gene, possibly because of a read error.

CDR3 length: 17 residues. Germline lookup yields CDR1 MGHRA and CDR2 YSYEKL. The sequencing sample was made of brain tumor tissue. This sequence was found in a male donor with glioblastoma. The rearrangement links TRBV4-1 to TRBJ1-3; weak D call: TRBD1 (6 bases). The CDR3 loop reads CTSSPLGPGAFGNTIYF. In nucleotides, the CDR3 is TGCACCAGCAGCCCCCTAGGCCCGGGGGCCTTTGGAAACACCATATATTTC.